This T cell receptor (beta chain) emerged from a study of blood T cell repertoires in COVID-19 (dated by TCRdb to 2020 to 2022). For the wider study: Collaborator samples came from the United States, Italy and Spain and covered acute and convalescent phases of COVID-19. The sample metadata nearly always contained a de-identified subject ID, COVID-19 status, age in years and sex. Deeply sampled blood TCRbeta repertoires from subjects exposed to, actively infected with, or recovered from COVID-19 were included in the dataset. The repertoires were made available in a free public database intended to serve as a resource for research on the immune response to SARS-CoV-2. The samples were drawn from two sources: the first 160 participants of the ongoing ImmuneRACE study, and 950 to 1,500 subjects contributed by 6 global collaborators. The prospective study material was composed of cDNA or gDNA derived from T cells, B-cell-depleted T cells, or PBMCs. Where available, HLA class I and class II types were taken from metadata supplied by the sample provider and were not determined by assay-based typing.

With respect to this clone: Its antigen remains undetermined. No much larger clonotype is one base removed from it; base qualities were not supplied.

Each collaborating institution followed its own protocols to collect whole blood in K2EDTA tubes. Collaborator samples were shipped for TCRbeta analysis as frozen whole blood, isolated PBMCs, or DNA extracted from either sample type. The germline V end is reduced by 2 bases and the J end by 4 bases; junction bases left unmatched: 1. The germline V gene gives CDR1 as MNHEY and CDR2 as SVGEGT. From the cysteine up to the phenylalanine, the CDR3 has a length of 13 residues. The CDR3 DNA has 39 bases and is translated from base 1. Overall study results and their limits: Clinical and demographic metadata were provided uncurated, with the amount varying by source and participant.

TCRbeta CDR3 regions were amplified from genomic DNA using the immunoSEQ Assay, a bias-controlled multiplex PCR. The original methods were these. The number of nucleated cells in each sample was estimated from the amplification of reference gene primers within the assay. Sequence reads were collapsed and filtered to measure the absolute abundance of every unique TCRbeta CDR3 rearrangement. For each sample, productive Simpson clonality was calculated as the square root of Simpson's diversity index across productive rearrangements. TCRdb took this table from immuneACCESS and kept in-frame rearrangements with V and J called. Such tables lack part of the clones; where checked against another copy, unresolved V genes explain under half of the gap, and the rest is unexplained. That table is the source of V, J and clone size, and D and trimming were worked out from the DNA. In all, the sample holds fewer than 130,000 clones, and about 85% of those were seen once. In total, the top ten clones hold approximately 5% of the sample.

The receptor was derived from a human donor in a cohort sampled during active COVID-19. The rearrangement joined TRBV6-2 or TRBV6-3 to TRBJ2-5; 7 bases in the junction line up with TRBD1. The sequenced material came from peripheral blood. CDR3 region: CASSYRGRETQYF. The nucleotides read TGTGCCAGCAGTTACAGGGGGCGAGAGACCCAGTACTTC.